This record concerns one TCR beta chain sequence. Original processing methods: Estimated nucleated cell counts came from reference gene primer amplification. Assay: immunoSEQ multiplex PCR; the TCRdb copy retains only in-frame clones and omits some. The DNA gave D and trimming, while V, J and clone size come from that table. The sample lists about 270,000 clones, around 90% occurring once. The sample belongs to a study of blood T cell repertoires in COVID-19. Turning to the study itself: The United States, Italy and Spain were the sources of the acute and convalescent COVID-19 samples.

The junction had 6 bases not matched to a gene; V was cut back by 6 bases and J by 0 bases. From germline, CDR1 is LGHDT and CDR2 YNNKEL (reference sequence). The CDR3 spans 16 residues. Sequenced: peripheral blood. The V gene is TRBV3-1 (or the pseudogene TRBV3-2), the J gene TRBJ1-4; 8 bases align to TRBD1. This TCR was sampled from a man aged 45-65 years with acute or convalescent COVID-19. The CDR3 protein is CASSRETGATNEKLFF. Written as DNA, the CDR3 is TGTGCCAGCAGTCGAGAGACAGGGGCAACTAATGAAAAACTGTTTTTT.